These 7 T cell receptor beta chains came from one sample sequenced in a study of OX40 agonist ivuxolimab in advanced cancers. Measured with immunoSEQ multiplex PCR; TCRdb has only the in-frame clones, and not every one. Of 65,000 to 100,000 clones detected, more than 85% appear once; the ten largest clones hold approximately 7.7%. Sequencing used CD4+ or CD8+ T cells sorted from blood, obtained in a trial of the OX40 agonist ivuxolimab. The origin of the receptors is an adult with an advanced solid tumor such as melanoma, head and neck, liver or kidney cancer.

This rearrangement joins TRBV6-1 to TRBJ1-6; D is undetermined. The germline V gene has CDR1 MNHNS and CDR2 SASEGT. This CDR3 spans 14 amino acids. V shed 5 bases and J shed 9 bases, with 14 bases lying between them. DNA for the CDR3: TGTGCCAGCAGTAGCGCCCTGGGATCTTCACCCCTCCACTTT. It specifies CASSSALGSSPLHF.

This clone has only one observation. V and J are TRBV15 and TRBJ2-1; tentatively, D is TRBD2 (6 bases). Trimming took off 3 bases at V and 4 bases at J, with 19 bases between the two ends. The CDR3 totals 17 residues. In germline, CDR1 is LNHNV, CDR2 YYDKDF (reference sequence). The CDR3 DNA reads TGTGCCACCAGCAGGCCCTCTCAGTGGGACTTTTACAATGAGCAGTTCTTC. This gives the protein CATSRPSQWDFYNEQFF.

The gene calls are TRBV5-4 and TRBJ2-3; D is uncertain. The CDR3 extends over 14 amino acids. Trimming removed 1 base at V and 0 bases at J, with 6 bases between. Germline assignment: CDR1 SGHNT and CDR2 YYREEE (reference sequence). CDR3 protein: CASSLTGSTDTQYF. In DNA, the CDR3 is TGTGCCAGCAGCTTGACTGGAAGCACAGATACGCAGTATTTT.

The V gene is TRBV18, the J gene TRBJ2-7; D remains unclear. CDR1 and CDR2 (germline): KGHSH, LQKENI. The CDR3 runs to 14 residues. V was shortened by 3 bases and J by 5 bases, with 14 bases between the two germline ends. The CDR3 protein is CASSPGRLGDEQYF. The CDR3 region has the DNA TGTGCCAGCTCACCCGGACGGCTTGGGGACGAGCAGTACTTC. Full variable domain (rest looked up from reference TRBV18 and TRBJ2-7): NAGVMQNPRHLVRRRGQEARLRCSPMKGHSHVYWYRQLPEEGLKFMVYLQKENIIDESGMPKERFSAEFPKEGPSILRIQQVVRGDSAAYFCASSPGRLGDEQYFGPGTRLTVT.

The rearrangement links TRBV28 to TRBJ1-1, with D perhaps matching TRBD1 (5 bases). Germline CDR1 and CDR2: MDHEN and SYDVKM. CDR3 length equals 14 residues. Between the trimmed V and J ends, which lost 10 bases and 5 bases, there was a span of 20 bases. The CDR3 sequence is CATKKPGGFTEAFF. As DNA, the CDR3 is TGTGCCACTAAAAAGCCCGGGGGGTTTACTGAAGCTTTCTTT.

The chain carries TRBV4-1 and TRBJ2-3; tentative D call: TRBD1 (5 bases). Trimming cost V 1 base and J 8 bases, with 10 bases left between them. This CDR3 has 13 amino acids. Germline values: CDR1 MGHRA, CDR2 YSYEKL. The CDR3 sequence is CASSQVGLGTQYF. In DNA, the CDR3 is TGCGCCAGCAGCCAAGTGGGGCTAGGTACGCAGTATTTT.

The chain is built from TRBV9 and TRBJ2-2; the match to TRBD2 covers 9 bases. J gave up 4 bases and V 4 bases, and 8 bases lay outside the gene matches. Germline CDR1 reads SGDLS; CDR2 reads YYNGEE. This CDR3 spans 16 amino acids. The CDR3 sequence: CASSPSAGGPTGELFF. The CDR3 DNA reads TGTGCCAGCAGCCCCTCGGCGGGAGGGCCCACCGGGGAGCTGTTTTTT.